This T cell receptor (beta chain) originates from a study of beta chain features in type 1 diabetes. What was sequenced were expressed TCRB transcripts, since all of the isolated RNA had been reverse transcribed. Naive, central memory and regulatory T cell samples produced a mean of approximately 3.9 million reads. TCRdb's copy holds only in-frame clones and misses some; the assay was immunoSEQ multiplex PCR. The data show about 390,000 clones, around 9.6% seen once. Study-level points and caveats: PCR might show a preference for shorter templates, equally across patients and controls. For Type 1 diabetes patients, all four CD4+ subsets carried TCRB CDR3s that were moderately but significantly shorter. Patients showed naive, central memory and Treg TCRB repertoires that appeared more similar than those of healthy donors.

The germline V gene has CDR1 MDHEN and CDR2 SYDVKM. CDR3 length: 13 residues. V was trimmed by 10 bases and J by 4 bases, leaving 16 bases between them. This clone occurred many times. Its matching antigen is unknown. The TCR comes from a man aged 25-45 years with type 1 diabetes. The rearrangement joins TRBV28 to TRBJ1-2; D is unclear. Sequencing was carried out using central memory CD4+ T cells from blood. Here the CDR3 reads CAINSIKLYGYTF. DNA for the CDR3: TGTGCCATCAACTCAATTAAGCTCTATGGCTACACCTTC.